These 11 T cell receptor beta chains originate from one sample sequenced in a study of T cell responses to AZD1222 COVID-19 vaccine. Using immunoSEQ multiplex PCR, the repertoire was profiled, and TCRdb retains in-frame clones only, with some absent. The sample gives about 150,000 clones, approximately 85% of which show up once; about 8% is in the top ten. This sample comprised peripheral blood, obtained on day 0 of AZD1222 vaccination. The receptors originated from an adult in good health.

J is TRBJ1-6 and V is TRBV12-3 or TRBV12-4, with D unresolved. The CDR3 consists of 13 residues. The V and J ends lost 3 bases and 8 bases respectively, with 8 bases between them. In DNA, the CDR3 is TGTGCCAGCAGTTTCTTCGGGGATTCACCCCTCCACTTT. This sequence encodes CASSFFGDSPLHF.

DNA of the CDR3: TGTGCCAGCAGCCTGGATTTGGCCACTGAAGCTTTCTTT. The encoded protein is CASSLDLATEAFF. The chain couples TRBV7-9 to TRBJ1-1; D ambiguous. CDR3 length: 13 amino acids. The germline V and J ends were trimmed by 5 bases and 4 bases, with 11 bases remaining between them. Germline CDR1 SEHNR, CDR2 FQNEAQ (reference sequence).

V usage is TRBV7-8 and J usage is TRBJ1-5; 8 bases are shared with TRBD1. This CDR3 is built from 16 residues. CDR1 and CDR2 from the germline V gene are SGHVS and FQNEAQ. The V and J ends lost 1 base and 5 bases, in that order; junction bases with no gene match: 7. The CDR3 bases are TGTGCCAGCAGCTTAGGATTCGCAGGGGGCGATCAGCCCCAGCATTTT. It encodes CASSLGFAGGDQPQHF.

The J gene is TRBJ1-5, the V gene TRBV20-1; TRBD1 matches at 8 bases. V gave up 3 bases and J gave up 4 bases; unmatched junction bases: 17. CDR1 DFQATT and CDR2 SNEGSKA come from the germline V gene (reference sequence). The CDR3 extends over 18 amino acids. The CDR3 region has the DNA TGCAGTGCTAGTCGACAGAACCGGGACAGGATAAAAAATCAGCCCCAGCATTTT. Residues: CSASRQNRDRIKNQPQHF.

The chain joins TRBV5-1 to TRBJ2-1; D call uncertain. Germline V gene sequence: CDR1 SGHRS, CDR2 YFSETQ. CDR3 size: 11 residues. Trimming pared 0 bases from V and 10 bases from J, leaving 5 bases between. The chain's CDR3 is CASSLALEQFF. In DNA form, the CDR3 reads TGCGCCAGCAGCTTGGCACTAGAGCAGTTCTTC.

The chain carries TRBV6-5 and TRBJ1-2; D gene uncertain. CDR3 length equals 14 residues. Germline loops: CDR1 MNHEY, CDR2 SVGAGI. Trimming removed 10 bases at V and 2 bases at J, with 17 bases between. The CDR3 nucleotides read TGTGCCACCCGACCAGGACCGAACAACTATGGCTACACCTTC. Translating gives CATRPGPNNYGYTF.

This chain joins TRBV2 and TRBJ2-1, with 9 bases matching TRBD1. V trimming: 6 bases; J trimming: 7 bases; junction bases outside the gene matches: 7. The CDR3 spans 14 residues. CDR1 and CDR2 (germline): SNHLY, FYNNEI. The CDR3 loop is CASSLGQGRNEQFF. The DNA for the CDR3 is TGTGCCAGCAGCCTTGGACAGGGGAGGAATGAGCAGTTCTTC.

The chain employs TRBV6-5 and TRBJ1-1, with 9 bases fitting TRBD1. The ends lost 5 bases at V and 6 bases at J; junction bases unmatched: 7. Per germline, CDR1 MNHEY and CDR2 SVGAGI. The CDR3 loop spans 14 amino acids. In nucleotides, the CDR3 is TGTGCCAGCAGTCGCCGGGACAGGGCCTCTGAAGCTTTCTTT. Translated: CASSRRDRASEAFF.

This rearrangement joins TRBV3-1 (or the pseudogene TRBV3-2) to TRBJ1-2; D is unclear. The CDR3 consists of 13 residues. CDR1 is LGHDT, CDR2 YNNKEL, per germline (reference sequence). V shed 4 bases and J shed 8 bases, with 14 bases lying between them. The CDR3 coding sequence is TGTGCCAGCAGCCCTCGGGGAAGTGGCGGCTACACCTTC. Encoded protein: CASSPRGSGGYTF.

The genes are TRBV12-3 or TRBV12-4 and TRBJ1-5; D not resolved. This CDR3 is 13 amino acids long. V shed 3 bases and J shed 10 bases, with 13 bases lying between them. Written as DNA, the CDR3 is TGTGCCAGCAGTTTCCACGACCAAAGTCCCCAGCATTTT. As protein: CASSFHDQSPQHF.

This rearrangement joins TRBV28 to TRBJ1-1, with a possible D match to TRBD1 (6 bases). V shed 3 bases and J shed 11 bases, with 13 bases lying between them. Per germline, CDR1 MDHEN and CDR2 SYDVKM. The CDR3 sequence is 12 residues long. DNA for the CDR3: TGTGCCAGCAGTTTGGGGGCAGGGGTGGCTTTCTTT. Translated: CASSLGAGVAFF.